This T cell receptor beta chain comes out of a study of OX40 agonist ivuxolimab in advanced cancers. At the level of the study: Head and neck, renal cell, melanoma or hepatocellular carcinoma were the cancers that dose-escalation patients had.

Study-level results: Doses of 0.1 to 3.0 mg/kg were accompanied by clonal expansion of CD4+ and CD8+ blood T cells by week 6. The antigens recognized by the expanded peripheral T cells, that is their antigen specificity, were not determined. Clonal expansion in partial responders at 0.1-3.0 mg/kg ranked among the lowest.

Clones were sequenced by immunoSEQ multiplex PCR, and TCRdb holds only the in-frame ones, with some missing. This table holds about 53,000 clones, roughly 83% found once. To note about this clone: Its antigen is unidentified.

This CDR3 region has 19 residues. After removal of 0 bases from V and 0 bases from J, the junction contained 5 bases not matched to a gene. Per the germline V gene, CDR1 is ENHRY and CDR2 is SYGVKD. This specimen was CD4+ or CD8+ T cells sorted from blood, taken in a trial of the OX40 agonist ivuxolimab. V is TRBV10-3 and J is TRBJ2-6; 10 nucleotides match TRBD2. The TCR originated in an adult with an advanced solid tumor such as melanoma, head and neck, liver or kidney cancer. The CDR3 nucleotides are TGTGCCATCAGTGAGTCTGCTGCTAGCGGGAGCTCTGGGGCCAACGTCCTGACTTTC. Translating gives CAISESAASGSSGANVLTF.